This T cell receptor (beta chain) is drawn from a study of blood T cell repertoires in COVID-19. Profiling relied on immunoSEQ multiplex PCR, and the TCRdb table lists in-frame clones only, not all of them. The sample yields 180,000 or so clones, roughly three quarters seen once. V was pared by 4 bases and J by 2 bases, with 8 bases of the junction left unmatched. This CDR3 contains 15 residues. Germline V lookup: CDR1 SGHDT, CDR2 YYEEEE. The sequence was collected from a man aged 60 to 75 who had been exposed to COVID-19. The sequencing input was PBMCs or T cells enriched from blood (not recorded which). The chain couples TRBV5-6 to TRBJ2-7, with 8 bases lining up with TRBD1. In DNA form, the CDR3 reads TGTGCCAGCAGCAATAGCCAGGGGGCGGCCTACGAGCAGTACTTC. Translation: CASSNSQGAAYEQYF.